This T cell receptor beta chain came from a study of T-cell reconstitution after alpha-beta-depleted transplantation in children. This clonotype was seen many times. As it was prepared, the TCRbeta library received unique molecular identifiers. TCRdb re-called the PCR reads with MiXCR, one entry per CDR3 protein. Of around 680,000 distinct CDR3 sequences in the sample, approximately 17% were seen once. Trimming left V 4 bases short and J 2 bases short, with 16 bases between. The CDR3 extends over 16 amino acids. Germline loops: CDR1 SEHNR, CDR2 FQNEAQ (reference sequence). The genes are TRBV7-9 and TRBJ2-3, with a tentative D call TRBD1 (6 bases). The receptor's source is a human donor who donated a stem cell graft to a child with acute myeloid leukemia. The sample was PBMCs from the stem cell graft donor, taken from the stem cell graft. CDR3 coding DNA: TGTGCCAGCAGCTCGCGACAGGCTGCATCCACAGATACGCAGTATTTT. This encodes CASSSRQAASTDTQYF.